Listed below are T cell receptor beta chains from one sample, sequenced in a study of T cells in Graves' hyperthyroidism and ophthalmopathy. TCRdb passed the multiplex PCR reads through MiXCR, listing each CDR3 protein once. Of hundreds of thousands of distinct CDR3 sequences listed, more than 15% are singletons. What was sequenced was blood. Source of these receptors: a woman under 30 with Graves' hyperthyroidism. The CDR3 runs from the conserved cysteine through the conserved F or W. The order of the fields is V gene, D gene, clone size, J gene, CDR3 protein, CDR3 DNA. A D gene is named only where the DNA matches it firmly. The size entry is marked missing in some rows and otherwise reads once, few, many or a size class.

>TRBV18|NA|NA|TRBJ1-5
CASSPRTDQNQPQHF
TGTGCCAGCTCACCCAGGACTGACCAGAATCAGCCCCAGCATTTT
>TRBV7-9|NA|many|TRBJ2-1
CASSPRDGAYNEQFF
TGTGCCAGCAGCCCCCGGGACGGGGCCTACAATGAGCAGTTCTTC
>TRBV7-8|TRBD2|NA|TRBJ2-1
CASSSTGTSNTFF
TGTGCCAGCAGCTCTACCGGGACTAGTAATACGTTCTTC
>TRBV19|TRBD2|many|TRBJ2-1
CASSALGEGSGIHNEQFF
TGTGCCAGTAGTGCCTTGGGGGAGGGCAGTGGGATCCACAATGAGCAGTTCTTC
>TRBV20-1|NA|many|TRBJ2-7
CSAGSDETYEQYF
TGCAGTGCTGGCTCAGACGAGACCTACGAGCAGTACTTC
>TRBV5-6|NA|few|TRBJ2-7
CASRYTGKKPYEQYF
TGTGCCAGCAGGTATACAGGGAAAAAACCCTACGAGCAGTACTTC
>TRBV27|NA|many|TRBJ1-5
CASSQGRGGNQPQHF
TGTGCCAGCAGTCAAGGCAGAGGGGGCAATCAGCCCCAGCATTTT
>TRBV20-1|NA|many|TRBJ2-7
CSARDRHGGAYEQYF
TGCAGTGCTAGAGATAGGCACGGAGGGGCCTACGAGCAGTACTTC
>TRBV5-1|NA|NA|TRBJ1-1
CASSLTYIFDTEAFF
TGCGCCAGCAGCTTAACCTACATCTTCGACACTGAAGCTTTCTTT
>TRBV19|NA|NA|TRBJ2-3
CASSWSHFTDTQYF
TGTGCCAGTAGTTGGTCCCATTTCACAGATACGCAGTATTTT
>TRBV2|NA|many|TRBJ2-5
CASKLLAQDGTQYF
TGTGCCAGCAAGCTTTTAGCGCAAGATGGGACCCAGTACTTC
>TRBV30|NA|many|TRBJ2-3
CAWTGWADTQYF
TGTGCCTGGACCGGGTGGGCAGATACGCAGTATTTT
>TRBV20-1|NA|many|TRBJ1-4
CSARSRIVRRGEKLFF
TGCAGTGCTAGATCGCGGATCGTCCGGAGGGGTGAAAAACTGTTTTTT
>TRBV15|TRBD1|many|TRBJ2-7
CATSRDNRGIYEQYF
TGTGCCACCAGCAGAGATAACAGGGGGATCTACGAGCAGTACTTC
>TRBV11-2|NA|few|TRBJ1-6
CASSSYRAPSYNSPLHF
TGTGCCAGCAGCTCCTACAGGGCTCCCTCCTATAATTCACCCCTCCACTTT
>TRBV6-1|TRBD1|many|TRBJ1-4
CASSVVRQGREKLFF
TGTGCCAGCAGTGTCGTAAGACAGGGGCGTGAAAAACTGTTTTTT
>TRBV27|TRBD2|few|TRBJ2-7
CASSLCRPSGRSYEQYF
TGTGCCAGCAGTTTATGCCGCCCTAGCGGGAGGAGCTACGAGCAGTACTTC
>TRBV3-1|TRBD1|many|TRBJ1-3
CASRQGGAVRSAGNTIYF
TGTGCCAGCAGACAAGGGGGCGCGGTTAGGAGCGCTGGAAACACCATATATTTT
>TRBV2|NA|many|TRBJ2-7
CASKTVGHEQYF
TGTGCCAGCAAGACAGTTGGCCACGAGCAGTACTTC
>TRBV24-1|TRBD1|NA|TRBJ2-7
CATSGSEGQGLAYEQYF
TGTGCCACCAGTGGATCAGAGGGACAGGGGCTAGCCTACGAGCAGTACTTC
>TRBV15|TRBD2|many|TRBJ2-1
CATSRVVTAGDNEQFF
TGTGCCACCAGCAGAGTGGTTACAGCGGGGGACAATGAGCAGTTCTTC
>TRBV11-2|TRBD2|many|TRBJ2-7
CASSQGTSGFYEQYF
TGTGCCAGCAGCCAAGGGACTAGCGGTTTCTACGAGCAGTACTTC
>TRBV4-1|NA|few|TRBJ2-2
CASSLGRAQGELFF
TGCGCCAGCAGCCTGGGCCGGGCTCAAGGGGAGCTGTTTTTT
>TRBV5-6|NA|many|TRBJ2-7
CASSPGTGGSLSYEQYF
TGTGCCAGCAGCCCCGGGACGGGGGGCAGCCTCTCCTACGAGCAGTACTTC
>TRBV7-6|NA|few|TRBJ2-2
CASSLIVGELFF
TGTGCCAGCAGCTTAATCGTGGGGGAGCTGTTTTTT
>TRBV7-6|TRBD2|many|TRBJ2-1
CASSILAEGGDEQFF
TGTGCCAGCAGCATACTAGCGGAAGGGGGGGATGAGCAGTTCTTC
>TRBV5-1|TRBD1|many|TRBJ2-7
CASRQQGKEQYF
TGCGCCAGCCGCCAACAGGGGAAGGAGCAGTACTTC
>TRBV30|NA|many|TRBJ1-2
CAWSVGQTYGYTF
TGTGCCTGGAGTGTAGGACAAACCTATGGCTACACCTTC
>TRBV10-3|NA|many|TRBJ1-2
CAISPDGDYGYTF
TGTGCCATCAGTCCAGACGGAGACTATGGCTACACCTTC
>TRBV7-2|TRBD2|NA|TRBJ2-7
CASSLMVAGGHTYEQYF
TGTGCCAGCAGCTTAATGGTAGCGGGAGGTCATACCTACGAGCAGTACTTC
>TRBV7-9|NA|many|TRBJ2-1
CASSPSRGRAYNEQFF
TGTGCCAGCAGCCCCTCTCGAGGTCGCGCCTACAATGAGCAGTTCTTC
>TRBV5-1|NA|NA|TRBJ1-3
CASSLGTLEGNTIYF
TGCGCCAGCAGCTTAGGGACCCTGGAGGGAAACACCATATATTTT
>TRBV6-1|TRBD1|many|TRBJ1-3
CASRRTGHGNTIYF
TGTGCCAGCAGGAGGACAGGGCACGGAAACACCATATATTTT
>TRBV20-1|NA|many|TRBJ2-3
CSATRTGGDTQYF
TGCAGTGCTACCAGAACGGGGGGCGATACGCAGTATTTT
>TRBV2|NA|many|TRBJ1-5
CASSENSGGNQPQHF
TGTGCCAGCAGTGAGAACTCCGGGGGCAATCAGCCCCAGCATTTT
>TRBV28|TRBD1|many|TRBJ2-1
CASKDRDPYNEQFF
TGTGCCAGCAAGGACAGGGACCCCTACAATGAGCAGTTCTTC
>TRBV12-3/TRBV12-4|TRBD1|many|TRBJ1-2
CASRRTGGLNYGYTF
TGTGCCAGCAGGCGGACAGGGGGCCTAAACTATGGCTACACCTTC
>TRBV28|TRBD1|many|TRBJ2-7
CASSRQGPIRYEQYF
TGTGCCAGCAGTCGACAGGGGCCCATCAGGTACGAGCAGTACTTC
>TRBV19|NA|few|TRBJ2-6
CASSIVGGANVLTF
TGTGCCAGTAGTATAGTTGGCGGGGCCAACGTCCTGACTTTC
>TRBV6-1|NA|many|TRBJ2-5
CASSGGGRRMQETQYF
TGTGCCAGCAGTGGGGGGGGCCGGCGGATGCAAGAGACCCAGTACTTC
>TRBV20-1|TRBD1|once|TRBJ1-6
CSARAGTGGFSPLHF
TGCAGTGCTAGAGCCGGGACAGGGGGCTTTTCACCCCTCCACTTT
>TRBV6-1|TRBD2|many|TRBJ2-1
CASSSWTSGWVLFF
TGTGCCAGCAGTTCCTGGACTAGCGGGTGGGTCTTGTTCTTC
>TRBV27|NA|many|TRBJ2-5
CASSSNRAPKGNRSSYQETQYF
TGTGCCAGCAGTTCGAATCGGGCTCCAAAGGGGAACCGTAGCTCGTACCAAGAGACCCAGTACTTC
>TRBV6-1|TRBD1|many|TRBJ1-4
CASSHRGTNEKLFF
TGTGCCAGCAGCCACAGGGGAACTAATGAAAAACTGTTTTTT
>TRBV20-1|TRBD1|many|TRBJ1-2
CSASPGQGAYGYTF
TGCAGTGCTAGCCCGGGACAGGGAGCCTATGGCTACACCTTC
>TRBV9|NA|many|TRBJ2-7
CASSATAGGGEQYF
TGTGCCAGCAGCGCAACGGCGGGTGGAGGCGAGCAGTACTTC
>TRBV5-1|NA|many|TRBJ2-2
CASSLFEGGELFF
TGCGCCAGCAGCCTCTTTGAGGGCGGGGAGCTGTTTTTT
>TRBV6-6|NA|many|TRBJ1-2
CASSYAAQGRGYTF
TGTGCCAGCAGTTACGCCGCTCAGGGACGGGGCTACACCTTC
>TRBV6-1|NA|many|TRBJ1-5
CASSGGSNQPQHF
TGTGCCAGCAGTGGCGGCAGCAATCAGCCCCAGCATTTT
>TRBV2|TRBD1|many|TRBJ2-7
CASSRMGQGPGEQYF
TGTGCCAGCAGTCGAATGGGACAGGGGCCAGGGGAGCAGTACTTC
>TRBV7-3|NA|many|TRBJ2-6
CASSPRSGANVLTF
TGTGCCAGCAGCCCGCGCTCTGGGGCCAACGTCCTGACTTTC
>TRBV2|TRBD1|many|TRBJ2-5
CAILLTGEETQYF
TGTGCCATCCTACTGACAGGGGAAGAGACCCAGTACTTC
>TRBV28|TRBD2|many|TRBJ2-1
CASLPLGRGDNEQFF
TGTGCCAGCCTACCCCTAGGTCGGGGGGACAATGAGCAGTTCTTC
>TRBV12-3/TRBV12-4|NA|NA|TRBJ1-5
CASSGLRGQPQHF
TGTGCCAGCAGCGGGCTCCGGGGACAGCCCCAGCATTTT
>TRBV24-1|NA|many|TRBJ1-2
CATSDFRGNYGYTF
TGTGCCACCAGTGATTTCCGGGGAAACTATGGCTACACCTTC